The 15 T cell receptor beta chains below come from one sample, sequenced in a study of T-cell reconstitution after alpha-beta-depleted transplantation in children. During its preparation, the TCRbeta library received unique molecular identifiers. Each CDR3 protein is one row after TCRdb ran MiXCR on the PCR reads. The data contain a few hundred thousand distinct CDR3 sequences, over 25% of them singletons. Sample: PBMCs, taken before TCRalphabeta/CD19-depleted stem cell transplant. The receptors were sampled from a boy younger than two with Wiskott-Aldrich syndrome, due to receive a stem cell transplant.

This clonotype has a handful of counts. This chain uses TRBV7-9 with TRBJ1-1; possible D gene TRBD1, 6 bases. Germline V gene lookup returns CDR1 SEHNR and CDR2 FQNEAQ (reference sequence). The length of the CDR3 is 13 residues. Trimming pared 7 bases from V and 0 bases from J, leaving 9 bases between. The CDR3 loop is CASTRTVNTEAFF. The CDR3 DNA reads as TGTGCCAGCACACGGACAGTGAACACTGAAGCTTTCTTT.

This sequence joins TRBV7-2 and TRBJ2-7; perhaps TRBD1 as D (5 bases). Trimming stripped 0 bases from V and 5 bases from J, with 11 bases between. This CDR3 has 14 amino acids. Germline CDR1 and CDR2: SGHTA and FQGNSA. The CDR3 region has the DNA TGTGCCAGCAGCTTAGCGCCCACAGGTAACGAGCAGTACTTC. It encodes CASSLAPTGNEQYF.

The CDR3 reads CATSRDLVRNEQFF. CDR3 in DNA: TGTGCCACCAGCAGAGATCTTGTGAGGAATGAGCAGTTCTTC. V is TRBV15 and J is TRBJ2-1; no clear D. V was pared by 0 bases and J by 7 bases, with 10 bases between. The germline CDR1 and CDR2 sequences are LNHNV and YYDKDF (reference sequence). The CDR3 extends over 14 amino acids.

V and J are TRBV9 and TRBJ1-5; possibly TRBD1 for D (6 bases). The CDR3 length is 14 residues. Trimming removed 0 bases from V and 3 bases from J, with 7 bases in between. CDR1 SGDLS and CDR2 YYNGEE come from the germline V gene. The CDR3 loop reads CASSVAGVNQPQHF. The CDR3 DNA follows: TGTGCCAGCAGCGTAGCAGGGGTCAATCAGCCCCAGCATTTT.

This chain links TRBV10-3 with TRBJ2-7; D perhaps matches TRBD2 (6 bases). The germline gives CDR1 ENHRY, CDR2 SYGVKD. Trimming cost V 5 bases and J 4 bases, with 15 bases left between them. The CDR3 is 14 residues long. CDR3 coding DNA: TGTGCCATCAGTCCTTTAGCGGAAGCTTACGAGCAGTACTTC. It codes for CAISPLAEAYEQYF.

This clonotype occurred a few times. The V call is TRBV18, the J call TRBJ2-3; D unresolved. Germline assignment: CDR1 KGHSH and CDR2 LQKENI. CDR3 length: 14 amino acids. The V end lost 1 base, the J end lost 3 bases, and 8 bases lay between the germline ends. CDR3 residues: CASSPLPTTDTQYF. CDR3 DNA sequence: TGTGCCAGCTCACCACTCCCAACTACAGATACGCAGTATTTT. Full variable domain (outside the CDR3, taken from reference TRBV18 and TRBJ2-3): NAGVMQNPRHLVRRRGQEARLRCSPMKGHSHVYWYRQLPEEGLKFMVYLQKENIIDESGMPKERFSAEFPKEGPSILRIQQVVRGDSAAYFCASSPLPTTDTQYFGPGTRLTVL.

Only a few counts were recorded for this clonotype. The chain couples TRBV20-1 to TRBJ2-5, with D possibly being TRBD2 (5 bases). The CDR3 has 14 residues. In germline, CDR1 is DFQATT, CDR2 SNEGSKA (reference sequence). V was pared by 4 bases and J by 5 bases, with 17 bases between. The CDR3 spells CSATRAPRRETQYF. The CDR3 DNA reads TGCAGTGCTACGCGGGCCCCCCGACGGGAGACCCAGTACTTC.

The V call is TRBV28, the J call TRBJ2-5; D is uncertain. The length of the CDR3 is 14 residues. V lost 5 bases and J lost 5, with 15 bases in between. Germline V lookup: CDR1 MDHEN, CDR2 SYDVKM. In DNA, the CDR3 is TGTGCCAGCAGTCAGACACGTGCTGGGGAGACCCAGTACTTC. It yields the protein CASSQTRAGETQYF.

This clonotype was seen more than once but under ten times. V usage is TRBV5-1 and J usage is TRBJ1-1; D remains unclear. V lost 0 bases, J lost 2 bases, and 8 bases lay in between. This CDR3 is 14 amino acids long. CDR1 and CDR2 (germline): SGHRS, YFSETQ. CDR3 sequence: CASSLEQTNTEAFF. For the CDR3, the DNA is TGCGCCAGCAGCTTGGAGCAGACAAACACTGAAGCTTTCTTT.

In this sample, this clonotype turned up a few times. V is TRBV20-1 and J is TRBJ1-5; unclear D gene. The length of the CDR3 is 14 residues. The germline CDR1 and CDR2 sequences are DFQATT and SNEGSKA (reference sequence). Trimming took 6 bases from V and 2 from J, leaving 14 bases between them. CDR3 protein: CSARTGLGNQPQHF. The CDR3 DNA sequence: TGCAGTGCAAGGACGGGTCTTGGCAATCAGCCCCAGCATTTT.

The chain couples TRBV20-1 to TRBJ2-1; D unclear. CDR3 length equals 14 residues. Trimming pared 7 bases from V and 15 bases from J, leaving 28 bases between. In germline, CDR1 is DFQATT, CDR2 SNEGSKA (reference sequence). Here the CDR3 reads CSGIQDDPRPHLFF. CDR3 nucleotide sequence: TGCAGTGGGATCCAGGACGACCCCCGACCGCACCTGTTCTTC.

V gene TRBV20-1 combines with J gene TRBJ1-2; D is unclear. This CDR3 is 13 amino acids long. V lost 2 bases and J 4 bases, leaving 11 bases between the germline ends. The germline V gene encodes CDR1 DFQATT and CDR2 SNEGSKA (reference sequence). CDR3 region: CSARLGLFYGYTF. CDR3 sequence (DNA): TGCAGTGCTAGATTAGGACTCTTCTATGGCTACACCTTC.

This clonotype occurred a few times. This sequence joins TRBV3-1 and TRBJ1-5; no clear D. Trimming pared 1 base from V and 3 bases from J, leaving 13 bases between. Germline assignment: CDR1 LGHDT and CDR2 YNNKEL (reference sequence). The CDR3 consists of 16 residues. CDR3 DNA: TGTGCCAGCAGCCAAGGATCGGGCAGGCCCAATCAGCCCCAGCATTTT. This codes for CASSQGSGRPNQPQHF.

There are a few counts of this clonotype. The chain employs TRBV20-1 and TRBJ2-1; maybe TRBD2 (6 bases). Trimming removed 3 bases at V and 12 bases at J, with 18 bases between. Germline CDR1 DFQATT, CDR2 SNEGSKA (reference sequence). The CDR3 extends over 13 amino acids. The CDR3 spells CSASGGAEPTQFF. As DNA, the CDR3 is TGCAGTGCTAGTGGAGGGGCGGAGCCGACGCAGTTCTTC.

The chain combines TRBV6-2 or TRBV6-3 with TRBJ1-5; no clear D. This CDR3 is built from 12 residues. Germline CDR1 reads MNHEY; CDR2 reads SVGEGT. Trimming took off 2 bases at V and 9 bases at J, with 8 bases between the two ends. Here the CDR3 reads CASSYRERPQHF. CDR3 nucleotide sequence: TGTGCCAGCAGTTACCGGGAGCGGCCCCAGCATTTT.